The 13 T cell receptor beta chains reported below all come from one sample, sequenced in a study of regulatory T cells in long-lasting Graves disease. Combining iRepertoire HTBI primers with Arm-PCR of CDR3 regions, the authors built TCR beta libraries. TCRdb re-analysed the multiplex PCR reads in MiXCR, keeping a single row per CDR3 protein. The sample carries 500,000 to 800,000 distinct CDR3 sequences, 25% to 35% recorded once. Indicated time point: persistent/refractory GD, antithyroid drugs over 5 years with positive TRAb. From PBMCs, RNA was extracted and then used to make the TCR library. The specimen comprised peripheral blood mononuclear cells (PBMCs), sampled when the disease was refractory, from a patient treated with antithyroid drugs. The receptors here all came from a female donor with Graves disease.

In the case of this clonotype: A read error may be the cause here, since a much bigger clone is one base away. The V gene is TRBV12-3 or TRBV12-4, the J gene TRBJ1-1; D is uncertain. The CDR3 is made up of 14 amino acids. As DNA, the CDR3 is TGTGCCAGCAGTTTGACGGCAATGAACATTGAAGCTTTCTTT. This encodes CASSLTAMNIEAFF.

This clonotype was detected a few times. The chain links TRBV7-7 to TRBJ2-7; 8 nucleotides agree with TRBD2. V trimming: 2 bases; J trimming: 4 bases; junction bases outside the gene matches: 4. CDR1 is SSHAT, CDR2 FNYEAQ, per germline (reference sequence). The CDR3 is made up of 14 amino acids. The DNA of the CDR3 is TGTGCCAGCAGCTTATCAAGCGGGGGTTACGAGCAGTACTTC. It yields the protein CASSLSSGGYEQYF.

This clonotype was counted only a few times. V and J are TRBV5-1 and TRBJ1-1, with 7 bases that match TRBD1. The CDR3 is 15 residues long. CDR1 is SGHRS, CDR2 YFSETQ, per germline. V trimming: 0 bases; J trimming: 0 bases; junction bases outside the gene matches: 2. The CDR3 region is CASSLAQGVNTEAFF. For the CDR3, the DNA is TGCGCCAGCAGCTTGGCCCAGGGGGTGAACACTGAAGCTTTCTTT.

This clonotype came up many times. This chain links TRBV20-1 with TRBJ2-5, with D possibly being TRBD1 or TRBD2 (5 bases each). This CDR3 has 15 residues. V was pared by 0 bases and J by 2 bases, with 13 bases between. Germline V lookup: CDR1 DFQATT, CDR2 SNEGSKA (reference sequence). The CDR3 nucleotides read TGCAGTGCTAGAGAGCTAAAGAGGGGTCAAGAGACCCAGTACTTC. This codes for CSARELKRGQETQYF.

This clonotype was recorded at least ten times. CDR3 sequence reads: CATSGTNYGYTF. The CDR3 DNA reads as TGTGCCACCAGCGGGACAAACTATGGCTACACCTTC. The rearrangement links TRBV15 to TRBJ1-2, with D possibly matching TRBD1 (6 bases). V lost 5 bases and J lost 2, with 6 bases in between. Per germline, CDR1 LNHNV and CDR2 YYDKDF (reference sequence). CDR3 size: 12 residues.

V and J are TRBV6-1 and TRBJ1-5; 7 nucleotides match TRBD1. V was pared by 5 bases and J by 6 bases, with 7 bases of the junction left unmatched. The CDR3 consists of 14 residues. The germline CDR1 and CDR2 sequences are MNHNS and SASEGT. This CDR3 is CASSPGTEIQPQHF. In DNA form, the CDR3 reads TGTGCCAGCAGTCCCGGGACAGAGATTCAGCCCCAGCATTTT.

V gene TRBV3-1 combines with J gene TRBJ2-5; no clear D. Germline V gene data show CDR1 as LGHDT and CDR2 as YNNKEL (reference sequence). The CDR3 contains 14 residues. Trimming took 3 bases from V and 1 from J, leaving 9 bases between them. CDR3 sequence reads: CASSQADLQETQYF. CDR3 bases: TGTGCCAGCAGCCAGGCGGACCTCCAAGAGACCCAGTACTTC.

This clonotype was picked up a small number of times. The chain employs TRBV6-5 and TRBJ2-6; no firm D call. With 0 bases removed from V and 2 bases from J, the gap between germline ends came to 11 bases. Per germline, CDR1 MNHEY and CDR2 SVGAGI. CDR3 length equals 17 residues. The CDR3, as DNA: TGTGCCAGCAGTTACTCCGGAGAGTTTGCTGGGGCCAACGTCCTGACTTTC. The encoded protein is CASSYSGEFAGANVLTF.

The chain couples TRBV28 to TRBJ1-2; D perhaps matches TRBD1 (6 bases). This CDR3 has 12 amino acids. V was shortened by 8 bases and J by 4 bases, with 11 bases between the two germline ends. Looked up from germline, CDR1 is MDHEN and CDR2 is SYDVKM. In nucleotides, the CDR3 is TGTGCCAGCTTCTGGGGGGCCTATGGCTACACCTTC. This translates into CASFWGAYGYTF.

The genes are TRBV30 and TRBJ2-2; 7 nucleotides line up with TRBD1. Per germline, CDR1 GTSNPN and CDR2 SVGIG (reference sequence). This CDR3 contains 14 residues. J lost 4 bases, V lost 2 bases, and 4 bases had no gene match. Here the CDR3 reads CAWSLGGGTGELFF. The CDR3 DNA is TGTGCCTGGAGTTTAGGGGGCGGCACCGGGGAGCTGTTTTTT.

This clonotype was detected ten times or more. The J gene is TRBJ2-5, the V gene TRBV11-2; the match to TRBD2 covers 10 bases. The CDR3 is 16 amino acids. Germline V CDR1 and CDR2: SGHAT, FQNNGV. V dropped 2 bases and J dropped 5; count of bases not matched to a gene: 8. This CDR3 is CASSLMASGSHETQYF. CDR3 coding DNA: TGTGCCAGCAGCTTAATGGCTAGCGGGAGCCACGAGACCCAGTACTTC.

The chain links TRBV12-3 or TRBV12-4 to TRBJ1-6; no definite D call. Trimming removed 6 bases at V and 7 bases at J, with 7 bases between. The CDR3 sequence is 12 residues long. CDR3 coding DNA: TGTGCCAGCAGCCAAGGGAATTCACCCCTCCACTTT. Its translation is CASSQGNSPLHF.

The chain has TRBV3-1 and TRBJ1-1; D gene unclear. The CDR3 runs 16 residues. Germline V gives CDR1 LGHDT, CDR2 YNNKEL (reference sequence). Trimming took 2 bases from V and 2 from J, leaving 15 bases between them. The CDR3 here is CASSQRIIRSNTEAFF. The CDR3 DNA reads TGTGCCAGCAGCCAAAGGATTATCCGGAGTAACACTGAAGCTTTCTTT.